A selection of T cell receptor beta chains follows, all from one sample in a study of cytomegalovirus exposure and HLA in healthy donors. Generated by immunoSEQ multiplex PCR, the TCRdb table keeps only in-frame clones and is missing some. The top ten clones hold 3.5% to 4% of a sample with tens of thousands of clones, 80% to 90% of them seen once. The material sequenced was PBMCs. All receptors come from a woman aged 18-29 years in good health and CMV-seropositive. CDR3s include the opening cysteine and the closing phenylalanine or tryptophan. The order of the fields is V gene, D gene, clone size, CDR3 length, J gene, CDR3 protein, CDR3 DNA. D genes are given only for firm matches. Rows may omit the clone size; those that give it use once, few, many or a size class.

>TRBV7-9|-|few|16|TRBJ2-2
CASSFSARGVTGELFF
TGTGCCAGCAGCTTCTCTGCCCGCGGGGTCACCGGGGAGCTGTTTTTT
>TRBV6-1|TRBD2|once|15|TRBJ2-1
CASSDGTSGPDEQFF
TGTGCCAGCAGTGACGGGACTAGCGGGCCGGATGAGCAGTTCTTC
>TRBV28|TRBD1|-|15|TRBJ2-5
CASSLSGQTEETQYF
TGTGCCAGCAGTTTATCGGGACAGACAGAAGAGACCCAGTACTTC
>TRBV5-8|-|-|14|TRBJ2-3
CASSLNSVADTQYF
TGTGCCAGCAGCTTGAATAGCGTCGCAGATACGCAGTATTTT
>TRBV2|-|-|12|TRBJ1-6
CASSDPNSPLHF
TGTGCCAGCAGTGACCCAAATTCACCCCTCCACTTT
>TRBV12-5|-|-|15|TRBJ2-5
CASGLLGAGEETQYF
TGTGCTAGTGGTTTGCTAGGGGCAGGGGAAGAGACCCAGTACTTC
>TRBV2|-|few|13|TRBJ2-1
CASSSQGHNEQFF
TGTGCCAGCAGTTCGCAGGGGCACAATGAGCAGTTCTTC
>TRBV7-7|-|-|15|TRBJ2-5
CASSQTRGGQETQYF
TGTGCTAGCAGCCAAACAAGGGGGGGGCAAGAGACCCAGTACTTC
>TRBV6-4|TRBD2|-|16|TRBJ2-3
CASSDSTSGSTDTQYF
TGTGCCAGCAGTGACTCGACTAGCGGGAGCACAGATACGCAGTATTTT
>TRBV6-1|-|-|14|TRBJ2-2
CASSILQGPGELFF
TGTGCCAGCAGTATTCTTCAGGGGCCCGGGGAGCTGTTTTTT
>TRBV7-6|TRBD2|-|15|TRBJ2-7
CASSAGTSGSYEQYF
TGTGCCAGCAGCGCGGGGACTAGCGGGAGCTACGAGCAGTACTTC
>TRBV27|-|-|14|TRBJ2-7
CASSLVQVGYEQYF
TGTGCCAGCAGTTTGGTACAGGTGGGGTACGAGCAGTACTTC
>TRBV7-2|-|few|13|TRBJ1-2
CASSLGSGVGYTF
TGTGCCAGCAGCTTAGGTTCCGGGGTAGGCTACACCTTC
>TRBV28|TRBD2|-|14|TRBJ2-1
CASSQSGRADEQFF
TGTGCCAGCAGTCAAAGCGGGAGGGCCGATGAGCAGTTCTTC
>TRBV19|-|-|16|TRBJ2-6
CASSIEAGSGANVLTF
TGTGCCAGTAGTATAGAGGCCGGGTCTGGGGCCAACGTCCTGACTTTC
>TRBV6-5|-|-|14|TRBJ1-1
CASRSGPGDTEAFF
TGTGCCAGCAGATCGGGACCGGGGGACACTGAAGCTTTCTTT
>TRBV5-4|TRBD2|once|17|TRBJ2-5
CASSLESLAGEQETQYF
TGTGCCAGCAGCTTGGAAAGTCTAGCGGGGGAACAAGAGACCCAGTACTTC
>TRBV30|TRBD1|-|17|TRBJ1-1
CASYRTSATGINTEAFF
TGTGCCTCTTACCGCACCTCCGCGACAGGGATAAACACTGAAGCTTTCTTT
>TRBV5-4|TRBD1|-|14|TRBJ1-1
CASSFGTANTEAFF
TGTGCCAGCAGCTTTGGGACAGCGAACACTGAAGCTTTCTTT
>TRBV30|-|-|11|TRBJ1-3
CAWSSPNTIYF
TGTGCCTGGAGTTCTCCAAACACCATATATTTT
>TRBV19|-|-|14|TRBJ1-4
CATKAGGPNEKLFF
TGTGCCACTAAAGCAGGTGGGCCGAATGAAAAACTGTTTTTT
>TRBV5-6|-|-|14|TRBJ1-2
CASSPPVANYGYTF
TGTGCCAGCAGCCCTCCGGTCGCCAACTATGGCTACACCTTC
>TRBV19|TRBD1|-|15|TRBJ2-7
CASSTTDRGDYEQYF
TGTGCCAGTAGTACCACGGACAGGGGGGACTACGAGCAGTACTTC
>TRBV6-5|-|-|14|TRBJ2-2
CASSYDWDTGELFF
TGTGCCAGCAGTTACGACTGGGACACCGGGGAGCTGTTTTTT
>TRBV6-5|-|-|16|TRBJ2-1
CASSSRTDLRWNEQFF
TGTGCCAGCAGTTCCCGGACAGACTTAAGGTGGAATGAGCAGTTCTTC
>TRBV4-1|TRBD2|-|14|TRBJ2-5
CASSSREGQETQYF
TGCGCCAGCAGCTCTCGGGAGGGCCAAGAGACCCAGTACTTC
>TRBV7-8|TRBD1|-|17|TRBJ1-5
CASSSATRDRRLLSQHF
TGTGCCAGCAGCTCCGCGACTCGGGACAGGCGACTCCTCAGCCAGCATTTT